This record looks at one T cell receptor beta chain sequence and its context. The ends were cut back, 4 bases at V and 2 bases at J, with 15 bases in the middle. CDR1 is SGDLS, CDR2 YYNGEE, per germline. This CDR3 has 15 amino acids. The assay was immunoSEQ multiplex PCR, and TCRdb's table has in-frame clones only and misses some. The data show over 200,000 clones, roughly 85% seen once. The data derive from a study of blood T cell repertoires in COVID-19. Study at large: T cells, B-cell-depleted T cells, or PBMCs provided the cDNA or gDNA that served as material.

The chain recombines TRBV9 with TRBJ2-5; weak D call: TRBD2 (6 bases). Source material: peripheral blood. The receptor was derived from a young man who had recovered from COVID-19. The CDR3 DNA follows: TGTGCCAGCAGCTTAATCCCCGGAGGGCAAGAGACCCAGTACTTC. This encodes CASSLIPGGQETQYF.